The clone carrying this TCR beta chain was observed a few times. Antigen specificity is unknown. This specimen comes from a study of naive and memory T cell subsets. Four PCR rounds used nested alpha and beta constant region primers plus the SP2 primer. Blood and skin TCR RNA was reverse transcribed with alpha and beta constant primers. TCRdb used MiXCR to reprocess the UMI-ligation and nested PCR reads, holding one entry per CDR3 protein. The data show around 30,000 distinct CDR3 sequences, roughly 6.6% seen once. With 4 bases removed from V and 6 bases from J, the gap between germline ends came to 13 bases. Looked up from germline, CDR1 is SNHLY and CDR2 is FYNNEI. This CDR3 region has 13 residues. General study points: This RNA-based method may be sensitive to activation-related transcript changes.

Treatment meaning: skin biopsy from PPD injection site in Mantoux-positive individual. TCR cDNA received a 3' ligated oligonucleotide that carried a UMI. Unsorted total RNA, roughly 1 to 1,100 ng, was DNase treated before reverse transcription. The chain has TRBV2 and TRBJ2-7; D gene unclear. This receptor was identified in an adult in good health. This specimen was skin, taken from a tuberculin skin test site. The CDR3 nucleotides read TGTGCCAGCAGTGGAGAAGGTTACCGCGAGCAGTACTTC. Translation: CASSGEGYREQYF.